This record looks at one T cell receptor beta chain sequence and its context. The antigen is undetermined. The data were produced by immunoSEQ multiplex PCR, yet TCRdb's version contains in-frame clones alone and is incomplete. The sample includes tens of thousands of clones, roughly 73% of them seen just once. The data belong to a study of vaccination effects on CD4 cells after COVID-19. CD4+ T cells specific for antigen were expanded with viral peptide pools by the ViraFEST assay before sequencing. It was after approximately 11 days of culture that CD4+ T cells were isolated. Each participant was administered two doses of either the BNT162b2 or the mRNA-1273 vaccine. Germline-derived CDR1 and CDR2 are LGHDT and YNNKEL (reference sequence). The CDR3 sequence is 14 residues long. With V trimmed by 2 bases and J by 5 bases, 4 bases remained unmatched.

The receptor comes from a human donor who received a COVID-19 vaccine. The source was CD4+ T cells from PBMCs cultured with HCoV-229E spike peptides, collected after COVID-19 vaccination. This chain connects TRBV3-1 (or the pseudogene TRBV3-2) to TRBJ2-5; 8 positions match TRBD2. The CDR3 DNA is TGTGCCAGCAGCCAAAGACTAGCGACGGAGACCCAGTACTTC. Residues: CASSQRLATETQYF.